These T cell receptor beta chains were read from a single sample in a study of T cell changes during pregnancy in multiple sclerosis. Sequencing was performed with immunoSEQ multiplex PCR; in TCRdb, only in-frame clones are kept and a portion is missing. The table includes tens of thousands of clones, over 85% detected once. Sequenced material: peripheral blood, taken in the first trimester of pregnancy. The receptors were gathered from a female donor in good health, enrolled as a control in a pregnancy study. Each CDR3 is given with its conserved first and last residue. The order of the fields is V gene, clone size, J gene, D gene, CDR3 protein, CDR3 DNA. The D gene is left open where the match is weak. Not every row has a clone size; where given, it reads once, few, many or a size class.

>TRBV5-1|.|TRBJ2-5|.
CASSLGQGWETQYF
TGCGCCAGCAGCTTGGGCCAGGGATGGGAGACCCAGTACTTC
>TRBV11-1|.|TRBJ1-1|.
CASSSGLKKRNTEAFF
TGTGCCAGCAGCTCGGGACTCAAAAAGCGGAACACTGAAGCTTTCTTT
>TRBV13|.|TRBJ2-3|TRBD2
CASSFVLAGGRLGKTDTQYF
TGTGCCAGCAGCTTCGTACTAGCGGGAGGGCGATTGGGGAAAACAGATACGCAGTATTTT
>TRBV5-6|.|TRBJ1-2|TRBD1
CASSPGERTGVGYTF
TGTGCCAGCAGCCCTGGAGAGCGGACAGGGGTCGGCTACACCTTC
>TRBV7-3|few|TRBJ2-1|.
CASSPTGVRRGNEQFF
TGTGCCAGCAGCCCGACCGGAGTACGTCGGGGTAATGAGCAGTTCTTC
>TRBV30|.|TRBJ1-4|.
CAWSVWAATNEKLFF
TGTGCCTGGAGTGTCTGGGCAGCAACTAATGAAAAACTGTTTTTT
>TRBV6-1|.|TRBJ2-1|TRBD1
CASSAFRDRGNEQFF
TGTGCCAGCAGTGCGTTCCGGGACAGGGGCAATGAGCAGTTCTTC
>TRBV7-2|.|TRBJ2-5|TRBD1
CASSFPDRGERETQYF
TGTGCCAGCAGCTTCCCGGACAGGGGAGAAAGGGAGACCCAGTACTTC
>TRBV7-9|.|TRBJ2-7|TRBD2
CASSGGEAYEQYF
TGTGCCAGCAGCGGGGGGGAGGCCTACGAGCAGTACTTC
>TRBV18|.|TRBJ1-1|TRBD1
CASSQGQGNTEAFF
TGTGCCAGCTCACAAGGACAGGGCAACACTGAAGCTTTCTTT
>TRBV11-2|.|TRBJ1-2|TRBD1
CASSLGQGDGYTF
TGTGCCAGCAGCTTAGGACAGGGGGATGGCTACACCTTC
>TRBV9|.|TRBJ2-2|.
CASSVGSTTNTGELFF
TGTGCCAGCAGCGTAGGAAGCACCACGAACACCGGGGAGCTGTTTTTT
>TRBV7-9|.|TRBJ2-2|.
CASSPPGTGELFF
TGTGCCAGCAGCCCCCCGGGCACCGGGGAGCTGTTTTTT
>TRBV6-6|.|TRBJ1-5|TRBD1
CASSLLGGPSNQPQHF
TGTGCCAGCAGCCTGCTAGGGGGCCCTAGCAATCAGCCCCAGCATTTT
>TRBV7-9|.|TRBJ2-2|.
CASSLWDKGHANTGELFF
TGTGCCAGCAGCTTATGGGACAAAGGACACGCGAACACCGGGGAGCTGTTTTTT
>TRBV2|.|TRBJ2-5|.
CASREGLLQETQYF
TGTGCCAGCAGGGAAGGACTACTTCAAGAGACCCAGTACTTC
>TRBV6-4|.|TRBJ2-4|TRBD1
CASSSPGQGLNIQYF
TGTGCCAGCAGTTCCCCGGGACAGGGATTGAACATTCAGTACTTC
>TRBV4-2|.|TRBJ1-1|TRBD1
CASSQTGDTEAFF
TGTGCCAGCAGCCAGACAGGGGACACTGAAGCTTTCTTT
>TRBV30|.|TRBJ2-1|.
CAWSGGSLSYNEQFF
TGTGCCTGGAGCGGGGGATCGCTCTCCTACAATGAGCAGTTCTTC
>TRBV2|.|TRBJ1-5|.
CASRRERDQPQHF
TGTGCCAGCAGGCGGGAAAGGGATCAGCCCCAGCATTTT
>TRBV4-3|.|TRBJ1-4|.
CASSQGGWGEKLFF
TGCGCCAGCAGCCAGGGGGGGTGGGGTGAAAAACTGTTTTTT
>TRBV27|.|TRBJ2-1|TRBD1
CASSVGTAINEQFF
TGTGCCAGCTCAGTCGGGACAGCGATCAATGAGCAGTTCTTC
>TRBV7-2|.|TRBJ2-5|.
CASSPSELGETQYF
TGTGCCAGCAGCCCCTCGGAACTCGGGGAGACCCAGTACTTC
>TRBV28|.|TRBJ2-7|.
CASNPARGIYEQYF
TGTGCCAGCAATCCCGCCAGGGGTATCTACGAGCAGTACTTC
>TRBV6-4|.|TRBJ1-1|TRBD1
CASSDSDRGAAFF
TGTGCCAGCAGTGACTCAGACAGGGGAGCAGCTTTCTTT
>TRBV6-5|.|TRBJ1-1|.
CASSYGGVTEAFF
TGTGCCAGCAGTTACGGGGGGGTCACTGAAGCTTTCTTT
>TRBV5-1|.|TRBJ1-1|.
CASSRRDSSAEAFF
TGCGCCAGCAGCCGACGGGATTCCTCGGCTGAAGCTTTCTTT
>TRBV2|.|TRBJ1-3|TRBD1
CASSAPTGGRNTIYF
TGTGCCAGCAGTGCCCCGACAGGGGGAAGAAACACCATATATTTT
>TRBV5-1|.|TRBJ2-1|TRBD2
CASSRLAGVKNEQFF
TGCGCCAGCAGTAGACTAGCGGGAGTTAAGAATGAGCAGTTCTTC
>TRBV7-2|.|TRBJ1-5|.
CASSSGSVNSNQPQHF
TGTGCCAGCAGCTCCGGAAGCGTTAATAGCAATCAGCCCCAGCATTTT
>TRBV7-2|.|TRBJ2-5|.
CASSLEFAWADSETQYF
TGTGCCAGCAGCTTAGAATTCGCCTGGGCCGACAGTGAGACCCAGTACTTC
>TRBV30|.|TRBJ2-2|.
CAWSAGFTGELFF
TGTGCCTGGAGTGCAGGGTTCACCGGGGAGCTGTTTTTT
>TRBV5-4|.|TRBJ2-6|.
CASSSALSGANVLTF
TGTGCCAGCAGCTCCGCACTCTCTGGGGCCAACGTCCTGACTTTC
>TRBV7-3|.|TRBJ1-1|.
CASSLNGGAGNTEAFF
TGTGCCAGCAGCTTAAATGGGGGGGCAGGGAACACTGAAGCTTTCTTT